Following are 14 T cell receptor beta chains from one sample sequenced in a study of shared clonotypes between healthy human individuals. The protocol was immunoSEQ multiplex PCR, while the TCRdb copy is restricted to in-frame clones and leaves out a portion. This table holds roughly 2 million clones, 85% to 95% found once. Material for sequencing was naive CD4+ T cells sorted from blood. Subset here: CD45RA+ positively selected. These receptors were collected from a man younger than 30 in good health.

The genes are TRBV5-1 and TRBJ1-1; tentatively, D is TRBD1 (6 bases). Germline lookup yields CDR1 SGHRS and CDR2 YFSETQ. The CDR3 is made up of 14 amino acids. With 1 base removed from V and 10 bases from J, the gap between germline ends came to 17 bases. Written as DNA, the CDR3 is TGCGCCAGCAGCTTGACACAGGGTGGGATATCAGCTTTCTTT. Translation gives CASSLTQGGISAFF.

V gene TRBV13 combines with J gene TRBJ2-7; D tentatively fits TRBD1 or TRBD2 (5 bases each). This CDR3 comprises 17 residues. Trimming cost V 5 bases and J 1 base, with 21 bases left between them. Per the germline V gene, CDR1 is PRHDT and CDR2 is FYEKMQ (reference sequence). The CDR3 sequence: CASSPTGWGSESYEQYF. CDR3 DNA sequence: TGTGCCAGCAGCCCCACGGGGTGGGGGTCGGAGTCCTACGAGCAGTACTTC.

The J gene is TRBJ1-1, the V gene TRBV5-5; D unclear. With 1 base removed from V and 1 base from J, the gap between germline ends came to 11 bases. The CDR3 loop spans 15 amino acids. Germline V gene sequence: CDR1 SGHKS, CDR2 YYEKEE (reference sequence). The CDR3: CASSLYTVQNTEAFF. The CDR3 DNA reads as TGTGCCAGCAGCTTGTATACGGTCCAGAACACTGAAGCTTTCTTT.

The chain is built from TRBV14 and TRBJ1-2; D call uncertain. Trimming pared 4 bases from V and 5 bases from J, leaving 8 bases between. The CDR3 has 12 residues. The V gene's germline CDR1 is SGHDN and CDR2 FVKESK. The CDR3 DNA reads as TGTGCCAGCAGCCTTGGAGTTTATGGCTACACCTTC. As protein: CASSLGVYGYTF.

The chain joins TRBV4-1 to TRBJ1-6; D call uncertain. The CDR3 loop spans 13 amino acids. The germline V gene has CDR1 MGHRA and CDR2 YSYEKL. V was pared by 5 bases and J by 11 bases, with 13 bases between. CDR3 in amino acids: CASSVEDVAPLHF. The CDR3 bases are TGCGCCAGCAGCGTGGAGGACGTGGCACCCCTCCACTTT.

Regarding this clone: Other DNA sequences within the sample encode an identical CDR3. The genes are TRBV28 and TRBJ2-5; D not resolved. This CDR3 contains 12 residues. Trimming cost V 4 bases and J 5 bases, with 8 bases left between them. Per germline, CDR1 MDHEN and CDR2 SYDVKM. The chain's CDR3 is CASSWVGETQYF. The CDR3 coding sequence is TGTGCCAGCAGTTGGGTTGGGGAGACCCAGTACTTC. The whole variable domain, remainder taken from reference TRBV28 and TRBJ2-5, is DVKVTQSSRYLVKRTGEKVFLECVQDMDHENMFWYRQDPGLGLRLIYFSYDVKMKEKGDIPEGYSVSREKKERFSLILESASTNQTSMYLCASSWVGETQYFGPGTRLLVL.

The rearrangement uses TRBV27 and TRBJ2-1; a possible D gene is TRBD2 (7 bases). Between the trimmed V and J ends, which lost 5 bases and 11 bases, there was a span of 16 bases. The CDR3 has 13 amino acids. Germline CDR1 reads MNHEY; CDR2 reads SMNVEV (reference sequence). CDR3 coding DNA: TGTGCCAGCAGTCCAGGATCGGGGGGCAAGCAGTTCTTC. The encoded protein is CASSPGSGGKQFF.

With regard to this clone: This CDR3 is also generated by other DNA sequences in the sample. The rearrangement links TRBV9 to TRBJ1-5, with D possibly matching TRBD1 (5 bases). V was pared by 0 bases and J by 2 bases, with 9 bases between. The CDR3 contains 15 residues. Germline-derived CDR1 and CDR2 are SGDLS and YYNGEE. The CDR3 protein is CASSVAGGGNQPQHF. CDR3 bases: TGTGCCAGCAGCGTAGCGGGGGGTGGCAATCAGCCCCAGCATTTT.

V gene TRBV28 combines with J gene TRBJ2-7; D not resolved. The V end was cut by 8 bases, the J end by 3 bases, with 8 bases between. CDR1 and CDR2 (germline): MDHEN, SYDVKM. The CDR3 sequence is 11 residues long. The CDR3 DNA follows: TGTGCCAGCCCACAGAGCTACGAGCAGTACTTC. Protein product: CASPQSYEQYF. The full variable domain, in which reference TRBV28 and TRBJ2-7 provide the parts outside the CDR3, is DVKVTQSSRYLVKRTGEKVFLECVQDMDHENMFWYRQDPGLGLRLIYFSYDVKMKEKGDIPEGYSVSREKKERFSLILESASTNQTSMYLCASPQSYEQYFGPGTRLTVT.

V usage is TRBV6-6 and J usage is TRBJ1-2, with unresolved D. V was clipped by 6 bases and J by 5 bases, with 22 bases between them. Germline-derived CDR1 and CDR2 are MNHNY and SVGAGI (reference sequence). The length of the CDR3 is 16 residues. The DNA of the CDR3 is TGTGCCAGCAGCGACTTCACTCTCACGGGAATATATGGCTACACCTTC. Residues: CASSDFTLTGIYGYTF.

The chain joins TRBV21-1 to TRBJ1-6; the table's D gene call, TRBD1, was not cross checked with the DNA. TRBV21-1 is termed a pseudogene. The CDR3 is made up of 17 amino acids. CDR3 region: CASSKADRGLCNSPLHF. The CDR3 nucleotides are TGTGCCAGCAGCAAGGCGGACAGGGGGTTGTGTAATTCACCCCTCCACTTT.

This clone was seen more than once but under ten times. This same CDR3 is encoded by further DNA sequences in the sample. The chain links TRBV27 to TRBJ1-6; TRBD1 aligns across 7 bases. This CDR3 has 14 amino acids. Losses at the gene ends were 5 bases for V and 7 bases for J; bases not matched to a gene: 5. CDR1 is MNHEY, CDR2 SMNVEV, per germline (reference sequence). The CDR3 DNA sequence: TGTGCCAGCAGTGACAGGGAAGGGAATTCACCCCTCCACTTT. Its translation: CASSDREGNSPLHF.

The chain uses TRBV28 and TRBJ2-5; possible D gene TRBD2, 5 bases. CDR3 size: 13 residues. Germline CDR1 reads MDHEN; CDR2 reads SYDVKM. V lost 8 bases to trimming and J lost 3 bases, with 13 bases between them. The CDR3 bases are TGTGCCAGCCGTTCCGAAGCGGAAGAGACCCAGTACTTC. Its protein product is CASRSEAEETQYF. The full variable domain, completed using reference TRBV28 and TRBJ2-5, is DVKVTQSSRYLVKRTGEKVFLECVQDMDHENMFWYRQDPGLGLRLIYFSYDVKMKEKGDIPEGYSVSREKKERFSLILESASTNQTSMYLCASRSEAEETQYFGPGTRLLVL.

The gene calls are TRBV5-1 and TRBJ2-2; 7 nucleotides agree with TRBD1. The germline CDR1 and CDR2 sequences are SGHRS and YFSETQ. Unmatched junction bases numbered 7, after V lost 1 base and J lost 4 bases. This CDR3 is 16 amino acids long. The CDR3 is CASSLSSPGGTGELFF. CDR3 DNA sequence: TGCGCCAGCAGCTTGTCGAGCCCAGGGGGCACCGGGGAGCTGTTTTTT.